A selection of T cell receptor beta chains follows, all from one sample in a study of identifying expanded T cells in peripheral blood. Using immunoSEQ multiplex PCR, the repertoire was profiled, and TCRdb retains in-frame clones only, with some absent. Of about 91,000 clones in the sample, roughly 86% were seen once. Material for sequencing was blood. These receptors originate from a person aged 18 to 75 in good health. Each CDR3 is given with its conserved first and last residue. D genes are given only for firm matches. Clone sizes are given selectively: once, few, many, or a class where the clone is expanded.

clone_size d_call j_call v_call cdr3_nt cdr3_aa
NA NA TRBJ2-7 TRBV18 TGTGCCAGCTCACCGATCGGGGTACAGGCTTCCTCCATCTCCTACGAGCAGTACTTC CASSPIGVQASSISYEQYF
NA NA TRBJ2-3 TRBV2 TGTGCCAGCGGGGGGATCACAGATACGCAGTATTTT CASGGITDTQYF
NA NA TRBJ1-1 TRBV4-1 TGCGCCAGCAGCCTTGACAGGAACACTGAAGCTTTCTTT CASSLDRNTEAFF
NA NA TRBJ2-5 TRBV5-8 TGTGCCAGCAGCTTGAGGGGGAGAGGGAAAGAGACCCAGTACTTC CASSLRGRGKETQYF
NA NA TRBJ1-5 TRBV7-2 TGTGCCAGCAGCTTAGTCGCAGGGGCGGGTCAGCCCCAGCATTTT CASSLVAGAGQPQHF
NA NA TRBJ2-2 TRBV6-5 TGTGCCAGCAGCCAGACAGGACGGAACACCGGGGAGCTGTTTTTT CASSQTGRNTGELFF
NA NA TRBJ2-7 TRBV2 TGTGCCAGCAGTCCCGCCTCCTACGAGCAGTACTTC CASSPASYEQYF
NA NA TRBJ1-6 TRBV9 TGTGCCAGCAGCGTAGAGGGGGGCAATTCACCCCTCCACTTT CASSVEGGNSPLHF
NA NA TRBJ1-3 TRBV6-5 TGTGCCAGCAGTAAACCCGGAGAAAACACCATATATTTT CASSKPGENTIYF
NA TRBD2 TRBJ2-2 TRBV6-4 TGTGCCAGCACGGCGGGGGAGACCGGGGAGCTGTTTTTT CASTAGETGELFF
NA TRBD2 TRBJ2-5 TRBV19 TGTGCCAGTAGTATAGATGCCCCCGGACTAGCGGGAACCCAAGAGACCCAGTACTTC CASSIDAPGLAGTQETQYF
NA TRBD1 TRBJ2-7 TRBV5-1 TGCGCCAGCAGCACCGGGGACAGTACCTACGAGCAGTACTTC CASSTGDSTYEQYF
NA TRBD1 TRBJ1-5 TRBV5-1 TGCGCCAGCAGCCCCCGAGGGGGCGGGAATCAGCCCCAGCATTTT CASSPRGGGNQPQHF
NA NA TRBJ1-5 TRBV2 TGTGCCAGCAGTCAACAGGGAAGAGGAAGCAATCAGCCCCAGCATTTT CASSQQGRGSNQPQHF
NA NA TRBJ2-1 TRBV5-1 TGCGCCAGCAGCTTGAACTCCTACAGTGAGCAGTTCTTC CASSLNSYSEQFF
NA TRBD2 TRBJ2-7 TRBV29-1 TGCAGCGTTGAACTAGCGGGGGCCCATGACTACGAGCAGTACTTC CSVELAGAHDYEQYF
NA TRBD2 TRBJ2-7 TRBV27 TGTGCCAGCAGCGAAACTAGCGGGGGGATCGAGCAGTACTTC CASSETSGGIEQYF
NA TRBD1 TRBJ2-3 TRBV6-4 TGTGCCAGCAGAGGACAGGAGCCCATATCCACAGGTTTT CASRGQEPISTGF
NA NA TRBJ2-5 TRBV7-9 TGTGCCAGCAGCTTAGGAAGGGCTGAGACCCAGTACTTC CASSLGRAETQYF
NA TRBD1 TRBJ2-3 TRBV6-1 TGTGCCAGCAGCATACAGGGGACAGATACGCAGTATTTT CASSIQGTDTQYF
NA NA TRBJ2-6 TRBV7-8 TGTGCCAGCAGCTTAGGACCAGGGGCCAACGTCCTGACTTTC CASSLGPGANVLTF
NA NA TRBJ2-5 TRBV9 TGTGCCAGCAGCGTAGGAACGGGGGCCAGTGAGACCCAGTACTTC CASSVGTGASETQYF
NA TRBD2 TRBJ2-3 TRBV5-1 TGCGCCAGCGAAGGAGGTAGCGGGGGTGCGGATACGCAGTATTTT CASEGGSGGADTQYF
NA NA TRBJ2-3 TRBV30 TGTGCCTGGAGAACAGGACGTGGCCTAGCCGATACGCAGTATTTT CAWRTGRGLADTQYF
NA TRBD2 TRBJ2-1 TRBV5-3 TGTGCCAGAAGCTTGGGGAACCTCAGGGGACTAGCGGCTAATGAGCAGTTCTTC CARSLGNLRGLAANEQFF
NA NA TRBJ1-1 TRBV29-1 TGCAGCGTTGAGGCAGGGCAAGGAATGAACACTGAAGCTTTCTTT CSVEAGQGMNTEAFF
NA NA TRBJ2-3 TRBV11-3 TGTGCCAGCAGCTTAGCCATCACAGATACGCAGTATTTT CASSLAITDTQYF
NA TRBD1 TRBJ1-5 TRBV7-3 TGTGCCAGCAGCTTAACGGGACAGGGGTCGGAGCCCCAGCATTTT CASSLTGQGSEPQHF
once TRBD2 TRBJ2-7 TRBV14 TGTGCCAGCAGCCAAGATAGGCGCGGGGGGCCAGGTTACGAGCAGTACTTC CASSQDRRGGPGYEQYF
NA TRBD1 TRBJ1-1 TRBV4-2 TGTGCCAGCAGCCAAGAGGACAGGGGGCACCGGGCTGAAGCTTTCTTT CASSQEDRGHRAEAFF
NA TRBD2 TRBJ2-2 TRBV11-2 TGTGCCAGCAGCTTAACGTCGGGAGGGTTCGGGGAGCTGTTTTTT CASSLTSGGFGELFF
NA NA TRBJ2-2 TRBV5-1 TGCGCCAGCAGCTTGGAACTACCCGAGCTGTTTTTT CASSLELPELFF
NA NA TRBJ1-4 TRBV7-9 TGTGCCAGCACTGAAACAGGGAAGGGGACTAATGAAAAACTGTTTTTT CASTETGKGTNEKLFF
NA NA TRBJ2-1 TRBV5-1 TGCGCCAGCAGCTTGGGTAGCGGTACCCTACAAAGTGAGCAGTTCTTC CASSLGSGTLQSEQFF
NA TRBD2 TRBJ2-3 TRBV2 TGTGCCAGCAGTGACCGCGAAGCGGGGATCACAGATACGCAGTATTTT CASSDREAGITDTQYF
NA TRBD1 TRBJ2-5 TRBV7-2 TGTGCCAGCAGCTTAGTAGTCGGGACAGGGTGGGAGACCCAGTACTTC CASSLVVGTGWETQYF
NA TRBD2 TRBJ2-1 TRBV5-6 TGTGCCAGCAGCCTCCCCCCTAGCGGGAGTGTAACTGAGCAGTTCTTC CASSLPPSGSVTEQFF
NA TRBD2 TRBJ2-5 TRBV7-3 TGTGCCAGCAGCTCTCAGGGACTAGCTAGAGAGACCCAGTACTTC CASSSQGLARETQYF
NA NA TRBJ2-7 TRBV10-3 TGTGCCATCAGTGAGGGGTTTAACGAGCAGTACTTC CAISEGFNEQYF
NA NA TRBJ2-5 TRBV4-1 TGCGCCAGCAGCCGTCTTACCGTCGGGGAGGCTCAAGAGACCCAGTACTTC CASSRLTVGEAQETQYF
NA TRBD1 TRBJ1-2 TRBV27 TGTGCCAGCAGTGACAGGGGGCACGGCTACACCTTC CASSDRGHGYTF
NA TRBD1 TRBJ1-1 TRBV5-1 TGCGCCAGCAGCCCGGGGACAGCTGAAGCTTTCTTT CASSPGTAEAFF
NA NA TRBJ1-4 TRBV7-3 TGTGCCAGCAGCTTAGATTTAGCGACAGCGAATGAAAAACTGTTTTTT CASSLDLATANEKLFF
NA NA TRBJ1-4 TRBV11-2 TGTGCCAGCAGCAGGGGCAGGAGTAATGAAAAACTGTTTTTT CASSRGRSNEKLFF
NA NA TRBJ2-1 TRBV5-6 TGTGCCAGCGTATTCCGGGACACTCCCTACAATGAGCAGTTCTTC CASVFRDTPYNEQFF
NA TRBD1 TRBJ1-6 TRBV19 TGTGCCAGCAGGGACAGGGCGAATTCACCCCTCCACTTT CASRDRANSPLHF